These 2 T cell receptor beta chains share one sample of origin, sequenced in a study of cytomegalovirus exposure and HLA in healthy donors (dated by TCRdb to the late 2010s). Library creation used the immunoSEQ multiplex PCR assay. For the multiplex PCR, a mixture combining 60 forward primers for TCR Vbeta segments and 13 reverse primers for TCR Jbeta segments was used. Held by TCRdb, this immuneACCESS table contains in-frame sequences only and omits some clones. Under half of the omission traces to an unresolved V gene where checked; the cause of the rest is unknown. In all, the sample holds tens of thousands of clones, and 65% to 85% of those were seen once. Jointly, the top ten make up roughly 16% of the sample. Sequencing input: PBMCs. These receptors came from a woman aged 40-49 years in good health and CMV-seropositive.

The chain joins TRBV11-2 to TRBJ2-3, with D possibly being TRBD2 (7 bases). The CDR3 contains 17 residues. From germline, CDR1 is SGHAT and CDR2 FQNNGV. The V end was cut by 0 bases, the J end by 2 bases, with 15 bases between. CDR3 protein: CASSLDWGGPPTDTQYF. The CDR3 nucleotides read TGTGCCAGCAGCTTAGATTGGGGGGGGCCTCCCACAGATACGCAGTATTTT. Together with reference TRBV11-2 and TRBJ2-3, the CDR3 gives the full variable domain: EAGVAQSPRYKIIEKRQSVAFWCNPISGHATLYWYQQILGQGPKLLIQFQNNGVVDDSQLPKDRFSAERLKGVDSTLKIQPAKLEDSAVYLCASSLDWGGPPTDTQYFGPGTRLTVL.

This clone was seen just once. This chain uses TRBV10-3 with TRBJ2-3; 9 nucleotides match TRBD2. The germline gives CDR1 ENHRY, CDR2 SYGVKD. The CDR3 has 15 amino acids. The ends lost 8 bases at V and 4 bases at J; junction bases unmatched: 10. The CDR3 sequence: CAIAPAGGPADTQYF. In DNA, the CDR3 is TGTGCCATCGCCCCCGCGGGAGGGCCCGCAGATACGCAGTATTTT.